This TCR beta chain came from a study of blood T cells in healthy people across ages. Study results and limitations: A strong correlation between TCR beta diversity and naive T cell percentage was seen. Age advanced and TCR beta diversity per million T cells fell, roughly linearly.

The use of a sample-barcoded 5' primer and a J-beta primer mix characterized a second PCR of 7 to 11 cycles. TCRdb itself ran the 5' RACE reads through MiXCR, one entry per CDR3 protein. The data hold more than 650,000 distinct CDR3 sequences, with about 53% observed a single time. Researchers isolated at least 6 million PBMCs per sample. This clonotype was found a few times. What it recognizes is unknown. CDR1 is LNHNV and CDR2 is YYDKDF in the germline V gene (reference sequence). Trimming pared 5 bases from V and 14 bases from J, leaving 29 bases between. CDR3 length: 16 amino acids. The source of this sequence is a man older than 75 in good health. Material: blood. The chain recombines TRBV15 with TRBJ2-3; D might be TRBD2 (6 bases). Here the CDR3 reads CATSQRRESGWRYAYF. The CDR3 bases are TGTGCCACCAGCCAGAGAAGGGAGAGCGGGTGGAGATACGCGTATTTT. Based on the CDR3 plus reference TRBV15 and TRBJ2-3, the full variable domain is DAMVIQNPRYQVTQFGKPVTLSCSQTLNHNVMYWYQQKSSQAPKLLFHYYDKDFNNEADTPDNFQSRRPNTSFCFLDIRSPGLGDTAMYLCATSQRRESGWRYAYFGPGTRLTVL.